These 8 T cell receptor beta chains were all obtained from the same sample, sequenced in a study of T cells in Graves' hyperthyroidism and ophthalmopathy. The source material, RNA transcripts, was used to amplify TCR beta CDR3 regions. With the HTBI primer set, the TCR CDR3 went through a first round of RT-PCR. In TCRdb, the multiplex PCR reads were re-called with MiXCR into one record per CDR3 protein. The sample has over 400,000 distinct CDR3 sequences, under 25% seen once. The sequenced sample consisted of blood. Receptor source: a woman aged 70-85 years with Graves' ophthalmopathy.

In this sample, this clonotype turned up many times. The CDR3 loop is CASSPKYSNQPQHF. CDR3 DNA: TGTGCCAGCAGCCCCAAGTATAGCAATCAGCCCCAGCATTTT. V gene TRBV6-1 combines with J gene TRBJ1-5; D gene unclear. The CDR3 consists of 14 residues. Trimming left V 6 bases short and J 0 bases short, with 9 bases between. CDR1 is MNHNS, CDR2 SASEGT, per germline.

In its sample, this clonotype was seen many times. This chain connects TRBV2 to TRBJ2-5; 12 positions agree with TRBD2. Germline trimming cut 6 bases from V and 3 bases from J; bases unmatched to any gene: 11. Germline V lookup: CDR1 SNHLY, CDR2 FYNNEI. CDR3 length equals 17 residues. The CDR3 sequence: CASRERGTSGYEETQYF. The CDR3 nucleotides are TGTGCCAGCAGGGAAAGAGGGACTAGCGGGTACGAAGAGACCCAGTACTTC.

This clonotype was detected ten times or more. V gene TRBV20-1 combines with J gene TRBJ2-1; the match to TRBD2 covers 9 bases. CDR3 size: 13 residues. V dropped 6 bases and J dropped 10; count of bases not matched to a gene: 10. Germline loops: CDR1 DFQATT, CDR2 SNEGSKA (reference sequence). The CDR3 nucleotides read TGCAGTGCCCCCGGGACTAGCCCTAAAGAGCAGTTCTTC. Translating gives CSAPGTSPKEQFF.

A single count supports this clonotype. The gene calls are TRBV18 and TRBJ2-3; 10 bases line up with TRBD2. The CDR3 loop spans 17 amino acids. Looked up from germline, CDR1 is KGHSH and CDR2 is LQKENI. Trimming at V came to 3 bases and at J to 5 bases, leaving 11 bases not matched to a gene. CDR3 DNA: TGTGCCAGCTCACCGGGCCTAGCGGGAGTGGCGGTAGATACGCAGTATTTT. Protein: CASSPGLAGVAVDTQYF.

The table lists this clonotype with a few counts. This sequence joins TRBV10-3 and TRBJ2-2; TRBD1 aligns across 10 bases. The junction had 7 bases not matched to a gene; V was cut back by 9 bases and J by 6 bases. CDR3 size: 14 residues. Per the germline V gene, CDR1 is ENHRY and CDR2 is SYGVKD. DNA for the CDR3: TGTGCCATTCGACCTGGGACAGGGGCCGGGGAGCTGTTTTTT. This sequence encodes CAIRPGTGAGELFF.

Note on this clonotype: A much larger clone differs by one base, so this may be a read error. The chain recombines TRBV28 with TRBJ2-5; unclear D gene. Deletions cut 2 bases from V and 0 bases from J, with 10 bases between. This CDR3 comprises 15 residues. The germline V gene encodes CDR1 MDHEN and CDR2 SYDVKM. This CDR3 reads CASSLISTNQETQYF. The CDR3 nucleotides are TGTGCCAGCAGTTTAATTTCAACAAACCAAGAGACCCAGTACTTC.

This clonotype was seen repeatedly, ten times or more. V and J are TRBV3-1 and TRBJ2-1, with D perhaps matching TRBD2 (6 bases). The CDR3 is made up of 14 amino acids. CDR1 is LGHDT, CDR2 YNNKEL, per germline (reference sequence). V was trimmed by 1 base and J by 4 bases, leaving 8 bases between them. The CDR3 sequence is CASSQGTIYNEQFF. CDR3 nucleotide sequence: TGTGCCAGCAGCCAAGGGACTATATACAATGAGCAGTTCTTC.

CDR3 nucleotide sequence: TGCAGCGGGGGGAGACAGGGGAACACAGATACGCAGTATTTT. This codes for CSGGRQGNTDTQYF. This chain links TRBV29-1 with TRBJ2-3, with 8 nucleotides matching TRBD1. CDR1 is SQVTM and CDR2 is ANQGSEA in the germline V gene. The CDR3 loop spans 14 amino acids. J gave up 2 bases and V 7 bases, and 8 bases lay outside the gene matches.